These 18 T cell receptor beta chains share one sample of origin, sequenced in a study of neoadjuvant nivolumab and ipilimumab in lung cancer. Profiled with immunoSEQ multiplex PCR; TCRdb holds only in-frame clones, not every one. Of under 5,000 clones listed, 80% to 90% are singletons. The sequencing used normal lung tissue adjacent to the tumor, collected after neoadjuvant nivolumab, alone or with ipilimumab, at or shortly before surgery. These receptors originate from an adult with non-small cell lung cancer. Some clones in this sample may be carry-over from other donors' samples.

The chain couples TRBV9 to TRBJ2-7; D is undetermined. Germline-derived CDR1 and CDR2 are SGDLS and YYNGEE. This CDR3 contains 14 residues. V lost 4 bases, J lost 6 bases, and 17 bases lay in between. CDR3 region: CASSPQAQGTEQYF. The CDR3 DNA reads TGTGCCAGCAGCCCCCAGGCTCAAGGTACCGAGCAGTACTTC.

The genes are TRBV11-3 and TRBJ2-7, with 9 bases lining up with TRBD1. CDR1 is SGHNT, CDR2 YENEEA, per germline. The CDR3 loop spans 15 amino acids. V lost 5 bases, J lost 5 bases, and 10 bases stayed unmatched. In DNA, the CDR3 is TGTGCCAGCAGCCCGCACGGACAGGGGCCCAACGAGCAGTACTTC. The encoded protein is CASSPHGQGPNEQYF.

V gene TRBV11-2 combines with J gene TRBJ1-5; no reliable D call. This CDR3 contains 13 residues. Trimming removed 3 bases from V and 5 bases from J, with 8 bases in between. CDR1 SGHAT and CDR2 FQNNGV come from the germline V gene. The CDR3 bases are TGTGCCAGCAGCTTTGAGGAGGATCAGCCCCAGCATTTT. Its protein is CASSFEEDQPQHF.

The V call is TRBV6-6, the J call TRBJ2-3, with no clear D. The CDR3 length is 14 residues. The ends were cut back, 0 bases at V and 0 bases at J, with 4 bases in the middle. The germline V gene encodes CDR1 MNHNY and CDR2 SVGAGI (reference sequence). The CDR3 protein is CASSYSISTDTQYF. The CDR3 DNA sequence: TGTGCCAGCAGTTACTCGATAAGCACAGATACGCAGTATTTT.

The genes are TRBV6-1 and TRBJ2-7; D is perhaps TRBD2 (6 bases). Germline V gene lookup returns CDR1 MNHNS and CDR2 SASEGT. V was clipped by 11 bases and J by 2 bases, with 10 bases between them. The CDR3 has 11 residues. CDR3 residues: CAATGAYEQYF. The CDR3 DNA reads as TGTGCCGCGACGGGGGCCTACGAGCAGTACTTC.

V gene TRBV29-1 combines with J gene TRBJ1-1; D might be TRBD1 (6 bases). Looked up from germline, CDR1 is SQVTM and CDR2 is ANQGSEA. V was cut by 7 bases and J by 4 bases, with 13 bases left in between. This CDR3 is 12 amino acids long. The CDR3 spells CSAATGFTEAFF. In DNA form, the CDR3 reads TGCAGCGCCGCTACAGGGTTCACTGAAGCTTTCTTT.

The V call is TRBV10-2, the J call TRBJ2-3; TRBD2 matches at 8 bases. J was trimmed by 3 bases and V by 0 bases; bases with no gene match: 2. The CDR3 totals 15 residues. Per germline, CDR1 WSHSY and CDR2 SAAADI. CDR3 nucleotide sequence: TGCGCCAGCAGTGAGTCAGCGGGAGTGACAGATACGCAGTATTTT. The encoded protein is CASSESAGVTDTQYF.

The chain recombines TRBV5-1 with TRBJ1-1, with D unclear. With 4 bases removed from V and 5 bases from J, the gap between germline ends came to 12 bases. CDR1 and CDR2 (germline): SGHRS, YFSETQ. The CDR3 length is 13 residues. The CDR3 is CASSPRPGTEAFF. CDR3 DNA: TGCGCCAGCAGCCCGCGTCCCGGGACTGAAGCTTTCTTT. The complete variable domain, with remaining parts taken from reference TRBV5-1 and TRBJ1-1, reads KAGVTQTPRYLIKTRGQQVTLSCSPISGHRSVSWYQQTPGQGLQFLFEYFSETQRNKGNFPGRFSGRQFSNSRSEMNVSTLELGDSALYLCASSPRPGTEAFFGQGTRLTVV.

The rearrangement links TRBV30 to TRBJ2-7, with TRBD2 matching over 7 bases. Germline trimming cut 2 bases from V and 3 bases from J; bases unmatched to any gene: 16. This CDR3 is 17 amino acids long. The germline gives CDR1 GTSNPN, CDR2 SVGIG (reference sequence). For the CDR3, the DNA is TGTGCCTGGAGTCCCGACGCCTTACTAGCGAGATACTACGAGCAGTACTTC. Translation gives CAWSPDALLARYYEQYF.

The V call is TRBV5-8, the J call TRBJ1-4, with D uncertain. Germline CDR1 SGHTS, CDR2 YDEGEE. Trimming took 5 bases from V and 3 from J, leaving 11 bases between them. This CDR3 region has 14 residues. CDR3 amino acids: CASRGFHPNEKLFF. Here the CDR3 DNA reads TGTGCCAGCAGGGGATTCCACCCTAATGAAAAACTGTTTTTT. Full variable domain (outside the CDR3, taken from reference TRBV5-8 and TRBJ1-4): EAGVTQSPTHLIKTRGQQATLRCSPISGHTSVYWYQQALGLGLQFLLWYDEGEERNRGNFPPRFSGRQFPNYSSELNVNALELEDSALYLCASRGFHPNEKLFFGSGTQLSVL.

This clone has a handful of counts. V and J are TRBV19 and TRBJ1-1; D gene unclear. Per the germline V gene, CDR1 is LNHDA and CDR2 is SQIVND (reference sequence). The CDR3 contains 13 residues. The germline V and J ends were trimmed by 3 bases and 5 bases, with 10 bases remaining between them. DNA of the CDR3: TGTGCCAGTAGTATGGGTGGCTGGACTGAAGCTTTCTTT. Its translation is CASSMGGWTEAFF.

This clone occurred a few times. The chain couples TRBV5-6 to TRBJ2-7; D gene ambiguous. Trimming shortened V by 3 bases and J by 6 bases, and 13 bases separated the two germline ends. The CDR3 sequence is 13 residues long. Germline CDR1 and CDR2: SGHDT and YYEEEE. The CDR3 sequence: CASSSPVSLEQYF. CDR3 coding DNA: TGTGCCAGCAGCTCCCCTGTCTCGCTCGAGCAGTACTTC.

The chain joins TRBV7-9 to TRBJ1-1, with 9 nucleotides matching TRBD1. V trimming: 4 bases; J trimming: 5 bases; junction bases outside the gene matches: 2. CDR3 length: 13 amino acids. The V gene's germline CDR1 is SEHNR and CDR2 FQNEAQ (reference sequence). CDR3 in DNA: TGTGCCAGCAGCTGGGACAGGGCAACTGAAGCTTTCTTT. This gives the protein CASSWDRATEAFF.

The rearrangement joins TRBV9 to TRBJ2-1; weak D call: TRBD1 (6 bases). Between the trimmed V and J ends, which lost 4 bases and 6 bases, there was a span of 14 bases. The germline V gene has CDR1 SGDLS and CDR2 YYNGEE. The CDR3 loop spans 14 amino acids. This CDR3 is CASSPRNRANEQFF. In nucleotides, the CDR3 is TGTGCCAGCAGCCCACGGAACAGGGCCAATGAGCAGTTCTTC.

The chain has TRBV6-5 and TRBJ1-1, with D perhaps matching TRBD1 (5 bases). V was cut by 6 bases and J by 0 bases, with 8 bases left in between. CDR1 and CDR2 from the germline V gene are MNHEY and SVGAGI. The CDR3 contains 13 residues. CDR3 sequence: CASSLQVNTEAFF. The CDR3 DNA reads as TGTGCCAGCAGCCTACAGGTGAACACTGAAGCTTTCTTT.

This clone was observed once. V is TRBV7-9 and J is TRBJ1-2; perhaps TRBD1 as D (5 bases). Germline assignment: CDR1 SEHNR and CDR2 FQNEAQ (reference sequence). The CDR3 is made up of 13 amino acids. V shed 6 bases and J shed 2 bases, with 10 bases lying between them. CDR3 sequence (DNA): TGTGCCAGCAGAGCGGACACGAACTATGGCTACACCTTC. Translated: CASRADTNYGYTF.

In DNA form, the CDR3 reads TGTGCCAGCAGCTTACAGCGGGGCACAGATACGCAGTATTTT. This gives the protein CASSLQRGTDTQYF. The gene calls are TRBV7-2 and TRBJ2-3; D is possibly TRBD2 (6 bases). Trimming pared 2 bases from V and 1 base from J, leaving 7 bases between. Germline CDR1 SGHTA, CDR2 FQGNSA. The CDR3 is made up of 14 amino acids.

The chain is built from TRBV7-2 and TRBJ1-2; tentatively, D is TRBD1 (5 bases). CDR3 length: 14 amino acids. Trimming pared 5 bases from V and 4 bases from J, leaving 14 bases between. Germline CDR1 is SGHTA and CDR2 is FQGNSA. The CDR3 coding sequence is TGTGCCAGCAGCGGGCTGGGGGGAAGCTATGGCTACACCTTC. The encoded protein is CASSGLGGSYGYTF.